These 9 T cell receptor beta chains were sequenced from one sample in a study of regulatory T cells in long-lasting Graves disease. Through Arm-PCR of CDR3 regions and iRepertoire HTBI primers, TCR beta libraries were built. A single record per CDR3 protein comes from TCRdb applying MiXCR to the multiplex PCR reads. The sample holds approximately 230,000 distinct CDR3 sequences, approximately 20% seen once. Time point meaning: newly diagnosed GD, antithyroid drugs for less than 3 months. PBMC-extracted RNA yielded the TCR library. The sequencing here drew on peripheral blood mononuclear cells (PBMCs), taken at new diagnosis, from a patient treated with antithyroid drugs. These receptors were taken from a female donor with Graves disease.

This clonotype was found many times. The chain employs TRBV10-2 and TRBJ1-1; D might be TRBD1 (6 bases). The CDR3 runs 14 residues. The V end lost 3 bases, the J end lost 5 bases, and 13 bases lay between the germline ends. The V gene's germline CDR1 is WSHSY and CDR2 SAAADI. The CDR3 spells CASSEGRGWTEAFF. CDR3 DNA sequence: TGCGCCAGCAGTGAAGGCAGGGGATGGACTGAAGCTTTCTTT.

The V and J genes are TRBV11-3 and TRBJ2-5, with D possibly matching TRBD1 (5 bases). Per the germline V gene, CDR1 is SGHNT and CDR2 is YENEEA. Trimming stripped 6 bases from V and 8 bases from J, with 13 bases between. CDR3 length equals 12 residues. The chain's CDR3 is CASSQPDITQYF. The CDR3 bases are TGTGCCAGCAGTCAGCCGGACATTACCCAGTACTTC.

This clonotype appeared many times. The chain joins TRBV15 to TRBJ2-5; D might be TRBD1 or TRBD2, each matching 5 bases. In germline, CDR1 is LNHNV, CDR2 YYDKDF (reference sequence). Trimming shortened V by 5 bases and J by 7 bases, and 11 bases separated the two germline ends. CDR3 length: 12 amino acids. The CDR3 DNA reads TGTGCCACCAGCCCTCGTGGGGGGACCCAGTACTTC. Amino acids: CATSPRGGTQYF.

This clonotype has a count of ten or more. V usage is TRBV10-3 and J usage is TRBJ1-2; 7 nucleotides agree with TRBD1. Losses at the gene ends were 3 bases for V and 5 bases for J; bases not matched to a gene: 12. The CDR3 length is 16 residues. Germline CDR1 reads ENHRY; CDR2 reads SYGVKD. The CDR3 reads CAISDTFRQGGYGYTF. Written as DNA, the CDR3 is TGTGCCATCAGTGATACCTTCCGACAGGGTGGTTATGGCTACACCTTC.

This clonotype was found many times. V gene TRBV5-8 combines with J gene TRBJ2-7; TRBD2 aligns across 7 bases. V shed 1 base, J shed 2 bases, and the junction held 3 bases outside the gene matches. The CDR3 is 14 amino acids. Germline V gives CDR1 SGHTS, CDR2 YDEGEE. This CDR3 is CASSLRRGTYEQYF. The CDR3 nucleotides read TGTGCCAGCAGCTTGCGGCGGGGGACCTACGAGCAGTACTTC.

This clonotype occurred many times. The genes are TRBV28 and TRBJ2-1, with D uncertain. V was shortened by 6 bases and J by 3 bases, with 3 bases between the two germline ends. Germline V gene data show CDR1 as MDHEN and CDR2 as SYDVKM. There are 11 residues in the CDR3. CDR3 DNA sequence: TGTGCCAGCAGACTCTACAATGAGCAGTTCTTC. Protein product: CASRLYNEQFF.

About this clonotype itself: Just one base apart from a much larger clone, this may be a read error. The chain uses TRBV6-1 and TRBJ1-4; D is ambiguous. The CDR3 sequence is 14 residues long. CDR1 is MNHNS, CDR2 SASEGT, per germline. CDR3 in DNA: TGTGCCGGCAGTAGAAGTTCATTCAATGAAAAACTGTTTTTT. Translating gives CAGSRSSFNEKLFF.

This clonotype showed up many times. This chain uses TRBV12-3 or TRBV12-4 with TRBJ2-7; tentatively, D is TRBD2 (6 bases). Between the trimmed V and J ends, which lost 5 bases and 5 bases, there was a span of 13 bases. This CDR3 is built from 13 residues. CDR3 loop: CASSQTRIHEQYF. CDR3 coding DNA: TGTGCCAGCAGTCAGACTAGGATCCACGAGCAGTACTTC.

This chain uses TRBV27 with TRBJ2-5; no definite D call. The V end was cut by 2 bases, the J end by 1 base, with 11 bases between. There are 15 residues in the CDR3. Germline CDR1 is MNHEY and CDR2 is SMNVEV (reference sequence). The CDR3 loop reads CASSLKSQFQETQYF. CDR3 sequence (DNA): TGTGCCAGCAGTTTAAAGAGTCAGTTCCAAGAGACCCAGTACTTC.